These 27 T cell receptor beta chains were all obtained from the same sample, sequenced in a study of T cell responses to AZD1222 COVID-19 vaccine. Only in-frame clones appear in the TCRdb table, and some are missing; sequencing was by immunoSEQ multiplex PCR. This sample has 50,000 to 70,000 clones, with around 85% found just once. This specimen consisted of peripheral blood, obtained on day 0 of MenACWY control vaccination. Receptors originate from an adult in good health.

V is TRBV6-5 and J is TRBJ1-1; D is possibly TRBD1 (5 bases). The CDR3 loop spans 13 amino acids. The germline CDR1 and CDR2 sequences are MNHEY and SVGAGI. V was shortened by 6 bases and J by 4 bases, with 12 bases between the two germline ends. CDR3 region: CASRGTWGTEAFF. The CDR3 DNA reads TGTGCCAGCAGGGGGACGTGGGGCACTGAAGCTTTCTTT.

The chain combines TRBV19 with TRBJ1-4, with D unresolved. Per germline, CDR1 LNHDA and CDR2 SQIVND (reference sequence). The CDR3 runs 17 residues. Trimming took off 2 bases at V and 0 bases at J, with 13 bases between the two ends. In DNA form, the CDR3 reads TGTGCCAGTAGTATAAGAAAGGAGTCCGCAACTAATGAAAAACTGTTTTTT. It codes for CASSIRKESATNEKLFF.

This rearrangement joins TRBV28 to TRBJ1-1; D is undetermined. V was clipped by 4 bases and J by 1 base, with 10 bases between them. The CDR3 totals 14 residues. CDR1 and CDR2 (germline): MDHEN, SYDVKM. CDR3 in amino acids: CASSSRRRNTEAFF. The CDR3 coding sequence is TGTGCCAGCAGTTCCAGAAGGAGGAACACTGAAGCTTTCTTT.

The chain carries TRBV6-5 and TRBJ2-3, with D maybe TRBD2 (5 bases). The V gene lost 6 bases and the J gene lost 2 bases, with 15 bases spanning the gap. Germline CDR1 and CDR2: MNHEY and SVGAGI. There are 15 residues in the CDR3. The CDR3 nucleotides read TGTGCCAGCAGATATAGGGCCGGGATCACAGATACGCAGTATTTT. This encodes CASRYRAGITDTQYF.

This chain links TRBV7-6 with TRBJ2-2, with a tentative D call TRBD1 (6 bases). The CDR3 extends over 15 amino acids. Trimming took off 5 bases at V and 6 bases at J, with 16 bases between the two ends. In germline, CDR1 is SGHVS, CDR2 FNYEAQ. CDR3 nucleotide sequence: TGTGCCAGCAGCCCCTCAGGGGCCCAGGCCGGGGAGCTGTTTTTT. This encodes CASSPSGAQAGELFF.

The chain uses TRBV5-1 and TRBJ1-3, with D perhaps TRBD1 (5 bases). The CDR3 sequence is 15 residues long. Germline V gives CDR1 SGHRS, CDR2 YFSETQ. Trimming left V 1 base short and J 2 bases short, with 10 bases between. The CDR3 sequence: CASSLSQGAGNTIYF. In DNA form, the CDR3 reads TGCGCCAGCAGCTTGAGTCAAGGGGCTGGAAACACCATATATTTT.

V and J are TRBV10-3 and TRBJ2-3, with 8 nucleotides matching TRBD2. The V segment lost 3 bases and the J segment 3 bases; nucleotides outside the gene matches: 5. Germline V gene lookup returns CDR1 ENHRY and CDR2 SYGVKD. The CDR3 is 15 amino acids. CDR3 in DNA: TGTGCCATCAGTGATACGGGAGGGCGAACAGATACGCAGTATTTT. It translates to CAISDTGGRTDTQYF.

The J gene is TRBJ1-2, the V gene TRBV30, with D unclear. Looked up from germline, CDR1 is GTSNPN and CDR2 is SVGIG (reference sequence). The CDR3 contains 13 residues. Between the trimmed V and J ends, which lost 2 bases and 2 bases, there was a span of 9 bases. CDR3 DNA: TGTGCCTGGAGTAGGCTTGGGAACTATGGCTACACCTTC. Translated: CAWSRLGNYGYTF.

The V gene is TRBV28, the J gene TRBJ2-7, with 10 nucleotides matching TRBD2. CDR1 and CDR2 (germline): MDHEN, SYDVKM. The CDR3 extends over 17 amino acids. J gave up 0 bases and V 6 bases, and 11 bases lay outside the gene matches. CDR3 in amino acids: CASRPVTSGRLSYEQYF. The CDR3 bases are TGTGCCAGCAGGCCAGTGACTAGCGGGCGACTCTCCTACGAGCAGTACTTC.

The V gene is TRBV5-6, the J gene TRBJ1-2; D is ambiguous. Per germline, CDR1 SGHDT and CDR2 YYEEEE. The V and J ends lost 1 base and 4 bases respectively, with 14 bases between them. This CDR3 region has 15 residues. The CDR3 protein is CASSLKGGLTYGYTF. The CDR3 bases are TGTGCCAGCAGCTTGAAGGGAGGCCTTACCTATGGCTACACCTTC.

The chain employs TRBV6-5 and TRBJ1-5; D possibly corresponds to TRBD1 (6 bases). Trimming stripped 5 bases from V and 7 bases from J, with 15 bases between. CDR3 length: 14 amino acids. The germline V gene encodes CDR1 MNHEY and CDR2 SVGAGI. The CDR3 coding sequence is TGTGCCAGCAGTCAATCTCAGGGGAGGCAGCCCCAGCATTTT. Translating it yields CASSQSQGRQPQHF.

CDR3 sequence reads: CASSYDRGHGNTIYF. The CDR3 bases are TGTGCCAGCAGTTACGACAGGGGGCATGGAAACACCATATATTTT. The chain has TRBV6-5 and TRBJ1-3, with 10 bases matching TRBD1. This CDR3 has 15 residues. The germline V gene has CDR1 MNHEY and CDR2 SVGAGI. V gave up 2 bases and J gave up 3 bases; unmatched junction bases: 1.

V and J are TRBV18 and TRBJ1-1, with 7 positions matching TRBD1. CDR1 KGHSH and CDR2 LQKENI come from the germline V gene. This CDR3 contains 14 residues. Unmatched junction bases numbered 4, after V lost 2 bases and J lost 4 bases. This CDR3 is CASSPRGTATEAFF. DNA of the CDR3: TGTGCCAGCTCACCAAGAGGGACAGCCACTGAAGCTTTCTTT.

The V gene is TRBV2, the J gene TRBJ1-4; D not resolved. Deletions cut 6 bases from V and 5 bases from J, with 13 bases between. CDR3 length: 14 residues. Per germline, CDR1 SNHLY and CDR2 FYNNEI. The CDR3 reads CASRGLLGNEKLFF. CDR3 sequence (DNA): TGTGCCAGCAGGGGCCTCTTGGGGAATGAAAAACTGTTTTTT.

The chain has TRBV18 and TRBJ2-3; 10 bases are shared with TRBD2. CDR1 KGHSH and CDR2 LQKENI come from the germline V gene. The V and J ends lost 6 bases and 2 bases, in that order; junction bases with no gene match: 8. CDR3 size: 16 residues. The CDR3 loop reads CASSPRTSGYTDTQYF. Here the CDR3 DNA reads TGTGCCAGCTCCCCCCGGACTAGCGGTTACACAGATACGCAGTATTTT.

The gene calls are TRBV4-3 and TRBJ2-7; 8 bases line up with TRBD1. CDR1 and CDR2 from the germline V gene are LGHNA and YSLEER. J was trimmed by 7 bases and V by 0 bases; bases with no gene match: 8. This CDR3 has 15 residues. The CDR3 here is CASSQDLGRGREQYF. The CDR3 DNA is TGCGCCAGCAGCCAAGATTTGGGCAGGGGGCGGGAGCAGTACTTC.

This clone was counted a few times. V gene TRBV5-1 combines with J gene TRBJ1-2; D may be TRBD1 (5 bases). The V gene lost 0 bases and the J gene lost 4 bases, with 10 bases spanning the gap. This CDR3 has 14 residues. The germline V gene encodes CDR1 SGHRS and CDR2 YFSETQ. CDR3 DNA: TGCGCCAGCAGCTTGGACGGGGCGGGCTATGGCTACACCTTC. Translating it yields CASSLDGAGYGYTF.

The chain uses TRBV7-6 and TRBJ2-5; 7 bases align to TRBD1. The V segment lost 5 bases and the J segment 4 bases; nucleotides outside the gene matches: 10. CDR3 size: 15 residues. CDR1 is SGHVS and CDR2 is FNYEAQ in the germline V gene. The CDR3 bases are TGTGCCAGCAGCCCTACAGGGGAGATCCGAGAGACCCAGTACTTC. Translation gives CASSPTGEIRETQYF.

This chain joins TRBV5-5 and TRBJ2-7; D is ambiguous. Trimming left V 2 bases short and J 2 bases short, with 14 bases between. The CDR3 runs 15 residues. From germline, CDR1 is SGHKS and CDR2 YYEKEE (reference sequence). CDR3 in amino acids: CASSFEAPITYEQYF. The DNA of the CDR3 is TGTGCCAGCAGCTTCGAGGCCCCAATAACCTACGAGCAGTACTTC.

This chain links TRBV5-6 with TRBJ1-1, with D tentatively TRBD1 (5 bases). Germline-derived CDR1 and CDR2 are SGHDT and YYEEEE. The V end lost 4 bases, the J end lost 1 base, and 11 bases lay between the germline ends. There are 14 residues in the CDR3. CDR3 coding DNA: TGTGCCAGCAGCCTCAGGGATGCGAACACTGAAGCTTTCTTT. This encodes CASSLRDANTEAFF.

The genes are TRBV6-2 or TRBV6-3 and TRBJ2-7; no definite D call. V was pared by 4 bases and J by 2 bases, with 6 bases between. This CDR3 is built from 12 residues. CDR1 and CDR2 from the germline V gene are MNHEY and SVGEGT. For the CDR3, the DNA is TGTGCCAGCAGTTTACAGCCCTACGAGCAGTACTTC. Protein: CASSLQPYEQYF.

The chain is built from TRBV28 and TRBJ2-7; D perhaps matches TRBD1 (8 bases). V dropped 7 bases and J dropped 4 bases, with 17 bases sitting between them. There are 14 residues in the CDR3. Germline lookup yields CDR1 MDHEN and CDR2 SYDVKM. The CDR3 nucleotides read TGTGCCAGCACCCCCACAGGGGGGGGGTACGAGCAGTACTTC. Its translation is CASTPTGGGYEQYF.

The chain carries TRBV4-1 and TRBJ2-3, with 10 positions matching TRBD1. The CDR3 loop spans 15 amino acids. Germline CDR1 and CDR2: MGHRA and YSYEKL. The V gene end was trimmed by 1 base and the J gene end by 4 bases; junction bases not matched to a gene: 2. CDR3 in DNA: TGCGCCAGCAGCCAAGTAGGGACAGGGGCAGATACGCAGTATTTT. Protein sequence: CASSQVGTGADTQYF.

J is TRBJ2-1 and V is TRBV19, with TRBD1 matching 7 bases. The CDR3 runs to 14 residues. V shed 7 bases, J shed 4 bases, and the junction held 7 bases outside the gene matches. Germline CDR1 LNHDA, CDR2 SQIVND (reference sequence). For the CDR3, the DNA is TGTGCCAGTAACCGGGACAGTGCTTACAATGAGCAGTTCTTC. It codes for CASNRDSAYNEQFF. Full variable domain (outside the CDR3, taken from reference TRBV19 and TRBJ2-1): DGGITQSPKYLFRKEGQNVTLSCEQNLNHDAMYWYRQDPGQGLRLIYYSQIVNDFQKGDIAEGYSVSREKKESFPLTVTSAQKNPTAFYLCASNRDSAYNEQFFGPGTRLTVL.

The chain combines TRBV18 with TRBJ1-1; D not resolved. This CDR3 region has 15 residues. Trimming removed 1 base from V and 1 base from J, with 10 bases in between. The germline V gene encodes CDR1 KGHSH and CDR2 LQKENI. The CDR3 DNA follows: TGTGCCAGCTCACCACGTAAACACCCGAACACTGAAGCTTTCTTT. As protein: CASSPRKHPNTEAFF.

The rearrangement joins TRBV30 to TRBJ2-6, with 7 positions matching TRBD1. The CDR3 runs 18 residues. Germline CDR1 and CDR2: GTSNPN and SVGIG (reference sequence). With V trimmed by 0 bases and J by 1 base, 9 bases remained unmatched. CDR3 DNA sequence: TGTGCCTGGAGTGTCAAGGGGGCCCTAGGGTCTGGGGCCAACGTCCTGACTTTC. This translates into CAWSVKGALGSGANVLTF.

The rearrangement uses TRBV7-3 and TRBJ2-2; 7 bases are a match to TRBD2. The CDR3 contains 17 residues. The J segment lost 0 bases and the V segment lost 5 bases, leaving 9 bases of the junction unmatched. From germline, CDR1 is SGHTA and CDR2 FQGTGA. DNA for the CDR3: TGTGCCAGCAGCCCCCTGGGTGGGGGGGCGAACACCGGGGAGCTGTTTTTT. Translation: CASSPLGGGANTGELFF.